This TCR beta chain came from a study of blood T cell repertoires in COVID-19. Study details: Sources were T cells, B-cell-depleted T cells, or PBMCs; the material itself was cDNA or gDNA.

The V gene lost 3 bases and the J gene lost 5 bases, with 19 bases spanning the gap. The CDR3 runs to 15 residues. The germline gives CDR1 DFQATT, CDR2 SNEGSKA (reference sequence). Study processing details: Counts of nucleated cells, estimated from reference gene primer amplification, were obtained. Clones were sequenced by immunoSEQ multiplex PCR, and TCRdb holds only the in-frame ones, with some missing. Clone size and the V and J calls come from that table; the DNA yielded D and trimming. The table shows roughly 250,000 clones, with roughly 87% occurring only once. This TCR derives from a man between 60 and 70 years old who had recovered from COVID-19. The sequencing sample was made of peripheral blood. The chain recombines TRBV20-1 with TRBJ1-2, with a weak D call TRBD1 (6 bases). The CDR3 loop is CSASGGRQVNYGYTF. As DNA, the CDR3 is TGCAGTGCTAGTGGAGGGCGACAGGTCAATTATGGCTACACCTTC.